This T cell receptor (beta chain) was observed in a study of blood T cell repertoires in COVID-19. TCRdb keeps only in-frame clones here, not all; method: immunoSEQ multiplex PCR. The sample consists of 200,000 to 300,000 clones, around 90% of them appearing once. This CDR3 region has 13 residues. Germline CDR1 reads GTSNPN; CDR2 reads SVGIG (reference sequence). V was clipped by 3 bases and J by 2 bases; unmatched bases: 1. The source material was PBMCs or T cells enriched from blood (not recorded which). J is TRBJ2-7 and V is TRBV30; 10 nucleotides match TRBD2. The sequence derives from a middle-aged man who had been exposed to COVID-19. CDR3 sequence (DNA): TGTGCCTGGAGCAGCGGGGGGGCCTACGAGCAGTACTTC. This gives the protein CAWSSGGAYEQYF.